The next 8 T cell receptor beta chains were all read from a single sample in a study of shared clonotypes between healthy human individuals. Generated by immunoSEQ multiplex PCR, the TCRdb table keeps only in-frame clones and is missing some. This table holds about 2.4 million clones, 80% to 95% found once. Sequencing used naive CD4+ T cells from PBMCs. Subset of the sample: CD45RA+ positively selected. These TCRs come from a man aged 18 to 30 in good health. Some clones in this sample may be carry-over from other donors' samples.

The chain joins TRBV27 to TRBJ1-4; tentative D call: TRBD1 (5 bases). The CDR3 contains 18 residues. Germline V gene sequence: CDR1 MNHEY, CDR2 SMNVEV (reference sequence). The germline V and J ends were trimmed by 3 bases and 0 bases, with 17 bases remaining between them. CDR3 protein: CASSFRTTWDSTNEKLFF. As DNA, the CDR3 is TGTGCCAGCAGTTTTAGAACCACCTGGGACTCAACTAATGAAAAACTGTTTTTT.

The chain is built from TRBV15 and TRBJ1-3; D unresolved. The germline V and J ends were trimmed by 2 bases and 4 bases, with 3 bases remaining between them. The germline V gene has CDR1 LNHNV and CDR2 YYDKDF (reference sequence). The CDR3 contains 12 residues. This chain's CDR3 is CATSRQGNTIYF. CDR3 DNA sequence: TGTGCCACCAGCAGACAGGGAAACACCATATATTTT.

This chain links TRBV25-1 with TRBJ2-2; D could derive from TRBD1 or TRBD2 (5 bases each). Trimming cost V 4 bases and J 5 bases, with 20 bases left between them. The CDR3 spans 17 residues. The V gene's germline CDR1 is MGHDK and CDR2 SYGVNS. In nucleotides, the CDR3 is TGTGCCAGCAGTGGAAGGGGCCGGGGTATGGGTACCGGGGAGCTGTTTTTT. Its protein is CASSGRGRGMGTGELFF.

The chain has TRBV2 and TRBJ2-1; TRBD2 is a possible D gene (5 bases). The germline V gene has CDR1 SNHLY and CDR2 FYNNEI. V shed 1 base and J shed 3 bases, with 7 bases lying between them. The CDR3 covers 14 residues. This CDR3 reads CASSEVSGYNEQFF. As DNA, the CDR3 is TGTGCCAGCAGTGAAGTGAGCGGCTACAATGAGCAGTTCTTC.

The rearrangement uses TRBV15 and TRBJ2-7; 14 positions agree with TRBD2. Trimming removed 0 bases from V and 6 bases from J; junction bases left unmatched: 7. Germline values: CDR1 LNHNV, CDR2 YYDKDF (reference sequence). This CDR3 has 17 amino acids. The CDR3 DNA sequence: TGTGCCACCAGCAGAGACCCGGGACTAGCGGGAGATGGCGAGCAGTACTTC. This gives the protein CATSRDPGLAGDGEQYF.

The rearrangement uses TRBV4-1 and TRBJ1-1, with 8 bases identical to TRBD1. Germline CDR1 reads MGHRA; CDR2 reads YSYEKL. V trimming: 4 bases; J trimming: 5 bases; junction bases outside the gene matches: 12. The CDR3 consists of 16 residues. CDR3 residues: CASSPILDRAMTEAFF. Here the CDR3 DNA reads TGCGCCAGCAGCCCGATCTTGGACAGGGCAATGACTGAAGCTTTCTTT.

This clone was observed a single time. The V and J genes are TRBV5-4 and TRBJ2-7; possibly TRBD1 for D (6 bases). Germline CDR1 is SGHNT and CDR2 is YYREEE (reference sequence). CDR3 length: 14 residues. V was clipped by 4 bases and J by 2 bases, with 13 bases between them. The CDR3, as DNA: TGTGCCAGCAGCGACCAACAGGGAACCTACGAGCAGTACTTC. As protein: CASSDQQGTYEQYF.

The chain employs TRBV6-1 and TRBJ2-7; perhaps TRBD2 as D (5 bases). The germline V gene encodes CDR1 MNHNS and CDR2 SASEGT. This CDR3 region has 16 residues. Trimming left V 2 bases short and J 0 bases short, with 14 bases between. The CDR3 protein is CASSESRDFYSYEQYF. In DNA form, the CDR3 reads TGTGCCAGCAGTGAATCCCGGGATTTCTACTCCTACGAGCAGTACTTC.